This T cell receptor beta chain was captured by sequencing in a study of T cells expressing NK-cell markers. About the research overall: Sequencing of TCR beta repertoires drew on sorted CD3+CD56+NKG2C+, CD3+CD56+NKG2C- and CD3+CD56-NKG2C+ T cells. Seropositivity for HCMV was found in most of the eight sequenced donors, with one seronegative.

CDR3 length equals 16 residues. Study-level findings and limits: Whether expanded NKG2C-expressing T cell clones recognize HCMV is unknown.

For this clonotype: Its antigen is undetermined.

UMIs were included in TCR beta cDNA generated by 5'RACE template switching. Following a re-call of the 5' RACE reads, TCRdb has one entry per CDR3 protein and lacks DNA. Recorded for this sample: about 440,000 distinct CDR3 sequences. Source material: blood T cells: a sorted CD56 or NKG2C T cell subset, CD4+ or CD8+ T cells, or bulk PBMC T cells (not recorded which). The chain employs TRBV12-3 or TRBV12-4 and TRBJ2-1; TCRdb selects TRBD2, and the lack of DNA leaves this call unchecked. The sequence was obtained from a woman aged 18-70 years in good health. The CDR3: CASTSPGTSGYNEQFF.